These 13 T cell receptor beta chains were sequenced from one sample in a study of T cell responses to AZD1222 COVID-19 vaccine. This table comes from immunoSEQ multiplex PCR, and its TCRdb copy is limited to in-frame clones, with some not included. The repertoire holds fewer than 180,000 clones, with 75% to 95% as singletons. The specimen was peripheral blood, collected 28 days after the second AZD1222 dose. The receptors were gathered from an adult who received the AZD1222 COVID-19 vaccine.

The V gene is TRBV27, the J gene TRBJ2-3, with 14 bases that match TRBD2. The trim removed 6 bases at V and 6 bases at J, leaving 2 bases unmatched. CDR3 length: 14 amino acids. Germline CDR1 is MNHEY and CDR2 is SMNVEV (reference sequence). The CDR3 bases are TGTGCCAGCAGGGGACTAGCGGGAGTCGATACGCAGTATTTT. This sequence encodes CASRGLAGVDTQYF.

This sequence joins TRBV30 and TRBJ2-7, with 12 nucleotides matching TRBD2. Per germline, CDR1 GTSNPN and CDR2 SVGIG (reference sequence). J gave up 11 bases and V 3 bases, and 2 bases lay outside the gene matches. This CDR3 has 11 amino acids. This chain's CDR3 is CAWRLAGGEYF. In DNA, the CDR3 is TGTGCCTGGAGGCTAGCGGGAGGGGAGTACTTC.

The V call is TRBV19, the J call TRBJ1-2, with 8 bases that match TRBD1. The germline CDR1 and CDR2 sequences are LNHDA and SQIVND (reference sequence). The V segment lost 3 bases and the J segment 4 bases; nucleotides outside the gene matches: 1. This CDR3 has 13 residues. CDR3: CASSMTGAYGYTF. Here the CDR3 DNA reads TGTGCCAGTAGTATGACAGGGGCCTATGGCTACACCTTC.

The chain is built from TRBV9 and TRBJ2-2, with D perhaps matching TRBD1 (6 bases). The CDR3 is 16 residues long. CDR1 and CDR2 (germline): SGDLS, YYNGEE. The V end lost 6 bases, the J end lost 0 bases, and 15 bases lay between the germline ends. CDR3 nucleotides: TGTGCCAGCAACAATAGACAGGACGCGAACACCGGGGAGCTGTTTTTT. It encodes CASNNRQDANTGELFF.

The V and J genes are TRBV7-9 and TRBJ2-3, with 16 nucleotides matching TRBD2. The ends lost 4 bases at V and 5 bases at J; junction bases unmatched: 3. Germline V lookup: CDR1 SEHNR, CDR2 FQNEAQ (reference sequence). CDR3 size: 16 residues. CDR3 DNA: TGTGCCAGCAGCTCAGGGACTAGCGGGAGGGGAGATACGCAGTATTTT. Its protein is CASSSGTSGRGDTQYF.

V is TRBV5-1 and J is TRBJ2-3; D is undetermined. V lost 0 bases and J 2 bases, leaving 10 bases between the germline ends. Germline V lookup: CDR1 SGHRS, CDR2 YFSETQ. CDR3 length: 15 amino acids. CDR3 DNA sequence: TGCGCCAGCAGCTTGGGCGACGCGCACACAGATACGCAGTATTTT. Translated, it gives CASSLGDAHTDTQYF.

V gene TRBV12-5 combines with J gene TRBJ1-2, with D uncertain. There are 14 residues in the CDR3. Germline-derived CDR1 and CDR2 are LGHNT and FRNRAP. Trimming stripped 6 bases from V and 0 bases from J, with 11 bases between. CDR3 in amino acids: CASGYASANYGYTF. The CDR3 nucleotides are TGTGCTAGTGGGTATGCCTCAGCTAACTATGGCTACACCTTC.

The chain links TRBV6-5 to TRBJ1-1; D call uncertain. The CDR3 spans 14 residues. CDR1 MNHEY and CDR2 SVGAGI come from the germline V gene. Deletions cut 2 bases from V and 1 base from J, with 8 bases between. CDR3 residues: CASSYNGENTEAFF. The CDR3 region has the DNA TGTGCCAGCAGTTACAATGGGGAGAACACTGAAGCTTTCTTT.

The V call is TRBV19, the J call TRBJ2-1, with 10 bases aligning to TRBD1. The CDR3 contains 16 residues. Germline V lookup: CDR1 LNHDA, CDR2 SQIVND (reference sequence). With V trimmed by 7 bases and J by 1 base, 7 bases remained unmatched. CDR3 sequence: CASKTRGQGSYNEQFF. As DNA, the CDR3 is TGTGCCAGTAAAACCAGGGGACAGGGGTCCTACAATGAGCAGTTCTTC. Using reference TRBV19 and TRBJ2-1 for the parts outside the CDR3, the full variable domain is DGGITQSPKYLFRKEGQNVTLSCEQNLNHDAMYWYRQDPGQGLRLIYYSQIVNDFQKGDIAEGYSVSREKKESFPLTVTSAQKNPTAFYLCASKTRGQGSYNEQFFGPGTRLTVL.

The chain joins TRBV3-1 (or the pseudogene TRBV3-2) to TRBJ2-1; tentative D call: TRBD2 (6 bases). The CDR3 runs to 17 residues. V dropped 0 bases and J dropped 3 bases, with 15 bases sitting between them. The germline V gene has CDR1 LGHDT and CDR2 YNNKEL (reference sequence). Here the CDR3 reads CASSQDRTFGGYNEQFF. The CDR3 DNA is TGTGCCAGCAGCCAAGATAGGACGTTCGGGGGCTACAATGAGCAGTTCTTC.

This chain uses TRBV9 with TRBJ1-2, with D maybe TRBD1 (5 bases). Germline V CDR1 and CDR2: SGDLS, YYNGEE. V gave up 0 bases and J gave up 8 bases, with 11 bases separating them. The length of the CDR3 is 13 residues. CDR3 bases: TGTGCCAGCAGCGTAGCTCGGGACGGAGGCTACACCTTC. It specifies CASSVARDGGYTF.

The chain employs TRBV19 and TRBJ1-5; weak D call: TRBD1 (6 bases). The V and J ends lost 0 bases and 2 bases respectively, with 11 bases between them. Per germline, CDR1 LNHDA and CDR2 SQIVND (reference sequence). This CDR3 region has 16 residues. Here the CDR3 DNA reads TGTGCCAGTAGTATAGAGCACGGGGGCCGCAATCAGCCCCAGCATTTT. Amino acids: CASSIEHGGRNQPQHF.

The chain joins TRBV27 to TRBJ1-3, with D unclear. V lost 3 bases, J lost 2 bases, and 14 bases lay in between. There are 16 residues in the CDR3. CDR1 MNHEY and CDR2 SMNVEV come from the germline V gene (reference sequence). CDR3 protein: CASSFSGSITGNTIYF. The DNA of the CDR3 is TGTGCCAGCAGTTTTTCGGGCAGCATCACTGGAAACACCATATATTTT.